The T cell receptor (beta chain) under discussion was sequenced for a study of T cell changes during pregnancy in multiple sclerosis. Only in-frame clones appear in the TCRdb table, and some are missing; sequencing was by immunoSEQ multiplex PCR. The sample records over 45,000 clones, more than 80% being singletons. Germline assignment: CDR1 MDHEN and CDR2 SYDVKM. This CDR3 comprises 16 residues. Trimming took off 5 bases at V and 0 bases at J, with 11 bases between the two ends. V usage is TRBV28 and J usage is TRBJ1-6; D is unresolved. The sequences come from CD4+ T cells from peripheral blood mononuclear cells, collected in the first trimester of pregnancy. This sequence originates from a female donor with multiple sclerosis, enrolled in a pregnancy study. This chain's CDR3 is CASSLFKSSYNSPLHF. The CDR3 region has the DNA TGTGCCAGCAGTCTCTTTAAGAGCTCCTATAATTCACCCCTCCACTTT.